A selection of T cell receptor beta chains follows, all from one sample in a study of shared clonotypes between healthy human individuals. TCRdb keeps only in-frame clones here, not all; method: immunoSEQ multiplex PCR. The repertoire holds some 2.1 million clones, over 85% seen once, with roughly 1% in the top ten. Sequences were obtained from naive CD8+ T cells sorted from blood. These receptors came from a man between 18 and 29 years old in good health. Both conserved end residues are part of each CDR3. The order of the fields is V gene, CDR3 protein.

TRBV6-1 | CASSESSGYSDDTQYF
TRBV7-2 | CASSQGTGELFF
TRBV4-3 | CASSQEPWGGQSTDTQYF
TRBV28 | CASSLWGQNTEAFF
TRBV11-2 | CASSLVVDGGIYEQYF
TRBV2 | CASSERASGLGGELFF
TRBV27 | CASSFIWNNEQFF
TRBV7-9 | CASSSPDSLNHEQYF
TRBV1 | CTSSQDWSRAGHANNEQFF
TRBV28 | CASSLDTGQETQYF
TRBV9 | CASSPRYGETDTQYF
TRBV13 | CASSLGQLQAQHF
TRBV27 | CASSYGQGDGYTF
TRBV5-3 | CARFVRPREEKLFF
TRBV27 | CASSPGGSQPQHF
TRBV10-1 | CASSPGLGGLYYEQYF
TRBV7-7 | CASSLALGPPNTGELFF
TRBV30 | CAWSVGVAGELFF
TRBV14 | CAGSQEATDVSPLHF
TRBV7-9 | CASSLAGQGAYEQYF
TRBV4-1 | CASSQAGTYSGNTIYF
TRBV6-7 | CASSYSGGPYNEQFF
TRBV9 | CASSATESSYNSPLHF
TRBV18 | CASSPQPDHNEQFF
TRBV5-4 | CASSLLAAGQGEQFF
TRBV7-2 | CASSLARGEAEAFF
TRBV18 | CASSPQGQNSYEQYF
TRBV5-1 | CATRGGLSGNTIYF
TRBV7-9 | CASSSRRQGGTGELFF
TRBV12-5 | CASGLEGQGFNQPQHF